This passage covers 17 T cell receptor beta chains from one sample sequenced in a study of OX40 agonist ivuxolimab in advanced cancers. The data were produced by immunoSEQ multiplex PCR, yet TCRdb's version contains in-frame clones alone and is incomplete. The sample holds 85,000 to 95,000 clones, roughly nine tenths seen once. The sample in question was CD4+ or CD8+ T cells sorted from blood, obtained in a trial of the OX40 agonist ivuxolimab. These receptors originate from an adult with an advanced solid tumor such as melanoma, head and neck, liver or kidney cancer.

The CDR3: CASSARDFTDTQYF. The CDR3 DNA sequence: TGTGCCAGCAGCGCCAGGGACTTCACAGATACGCAGTATTTT. J is TRBJ2-3 and V is TRBV7-2; D might be TRBD2 (6 bases). The CDR3 contains 14 residues. From germline, CDR1 is SGHTA and CDR2 FQGNSA. Trimming removed 5 bases at V and 2 bases at J, with 11 bases between.

The chain combines TRBV19 with TRBJ1-3; perhaps TRBD1 as D (5 bases). CDR1 is LNHDA, CDR2 SQIVND, per germline (reference sequence). The V gene lost 5 bases and the J gene lost 2 bases, with 16 bases spanning the gap. This CDR3 is 16 amino acids long. This chain's CDR3 is CASSLRRQLTGNTIYF. CDR3 coding DNA: TGTGCCAGTAGTCTCCGGCGACAGCTAACTGGAAACACCATATATTTT.

In nucleotides, the CDR3 is TGCGCCAGCAGCCAAGCCCAGGGACGGTACGAGCAGTACTTC. This encodes CASSQAQGRYEQYF. The chain employs TRBV4-3 and TRBJ2-7; D may match TRBD1 or TRBD2 (5 bases each). The CDR3 consists of 14 residues. The germline V gene has CDR1 LGHNA and CDR2 YSLEER. Trimming stripped 1 base from V and 4 bases from J, with 11 bases between.

V is TRBV7-2 and J is TRBJ1-6; D is unclear. The CDR3 runs 13 residues. Germline V CDR1 and CDR2: SGHTA, FQGNSA. V shed 4 bases and J shed 8 bases, with 9 bases lying between them. The CDR3 loop reads CASSSRMDSPLHF. The DNA of the CDR3 is TGTGCCAGCAGCTCCCGGATGGATTCACCCCTCCACTTT.

The V and J genes are TRBV7-2 and TRBJ1-1; tentatively, D is TRBD1 (6 bases). V lost 1 base to trimming and J lost 5 bases, with 14 bases between them. The CDR3 covers 15 residues. CDR1 SGHTA and CDR2 FQGNSA come from the germline V gene. Here the CDR3 reads CASSLGQVVYTEAFF. The CDR3 DNA follows: TGTGCCAGCAGCTTAGGACAGGTAGTATATACTGAAGCTTTCTTT.

A few counts support this clone. V gene TRBV6-5 combines with J gene TRBJ1-1; D is ambiguous. The CDR3 has 13 amino acids. Per germline, CDR1 MNHEY and CDR2 SVGAGI. Deletions cut 5 bases from V and 1 base from J, with 8 bases between. CDR3 bases: TGTGCCAGCAGTAACAGACCGAACACTGAAGCTTTCTTT. Encoded protein: CASSNRPNTEAFF.

The rearrangement uses TRBV11-2 and TRBJ2-3, with TRBD2 matching over 9 bases. The length of the CDR3 is 16 residues. Germline V gene data show CDR1 as SGHAT and CDR2 as FQNNGV. V was clipped by 4 bases and J by 4 bases; unmatched bases: 9. CDR3 amino acids: CASSSTLAGVADTQYF. CDR3 nucleotides: TGTGCCAGCAGCTCGACTTTAGCGGGAGTGGCAGATACGCAGTATTTT.

The chain employs TRBV15 and TRBJ2-3, with D unclear. CDR1 is LNHNV and CDR2 is YYDKDF in the germline V gene (reference sequence). CDR3 size: 13 residues. V was cut by 3 bases and J by 2 bases, with 6 bases left in between. DNA for the CDR3: TGTGCCACCAGCAGCCTCTACACAGATACGCAGTATTTT. It translates to CATSSLYTDTQYF.

This clone was counted a single time. Other DNA variants within this sample encode the same CDR3. The chain employs TRBV4-3 and TRBJ2-7; TRBD1 might be the D (6 bases). Trimming pared 1 base from V and 1 base from J, leaving 8 bases between. Germline CDR1 reads LGHNA; CDR2 reads YSLEER. This CDR3 region has 14 residues. Here the CDR3 DNA reads TGCGCCAGCAGCCAAGGCAGGGGTTCCTACGAGCAGTACTTC. It is translated as CASSQGRGSYEQYF.

This clone appeared a few times. The rearrangement links TRBV2 to TRBJ1-4; D gene unclear. Germline CDR1 is SNHLY and CDR2 is FYNNEI. This CDR3 has 13 amino acids. The V and J ends lost 7 bases and 7 bases respectively, with 13 bases between them. The CDR3 nucleotides are TGTGCCAGCAACGGGCCTTACTCTGAAAAACTGTTTTTT. This codes for CASNGPYSEKLFF.

In nucleotides, the CDR3 is TGTGCCAGCAGTCCACAACTAGCAGTGAACTCCTACAATGAGCAGTTCTTC. Amino acid sequence: CASSPQLAVNSYNEQFF. J is TRBJ2-1 and V is TRBV27, with a tentative D call TRBD2 (6 bases). CDR1 MNHEY and CDR2 SMNVEV come from the germline V gene (reference sequence). This CDR3 spans 17 amino acids. Trimming left V 5 bases short and J 0 bases short, with 17 bases between.

The rearrangement uses TRBV4-1 and TRBJ2-2, with 8 bases identical to TRBD1. The CDR3 is made up of 20 amino acids. V trimming: 2 bases; J trimming: 1 base; junction bases outside the gene matches: 15. The germline V gene has CDR1 MGHRA and CDR2 YSYEKL. In nucleotides, the CDR3 is TGCGCCAGCAGCCAAATTATCCCCCGCAGTGGACAGGGGAACACCGGGGAGCTGTTTTTT. Protein sequence: CASSQIIPRSGQGNTGELFF.

The genes are TRBV6-6 and TRBJ1-5, with D uncertain. The V and J ends lost 2 bases and 7 bases respectively, with 9 bases between them. The CDR3 is made up of 13 amino acids. Germline lookup yields CDR1 MNHNY and CDR2 SVGAGI (reference sequence). The CDR3 DNA sequence: TGTGCCAGCAGTTACGACGCCAGGCAGCCCCAGCATTTT. Encoded protein: CASSYDARQPQHF.

CDR3 residues: CAAGQGPYEQYF. CDR3 in DNA: TGTGCCGCCGGACAGGGGCCCTACGAGCAGTACTTC. The chain joins TRBV15 to TRBJ2-7; the match to TRBD1 covers 9 bases. The CDR3 contains 12 residues. Germline V gene sequence: CDR1 LNHNV, CDR2 YYDKDF (reference sequence). The V gene end was trimmed by 11 bases and the J gene end by 2 bases; junction bases not matched to a gene: 4.

The chain employs TRBV4-3 and TRBJ1-2, with 9 bases identical to TRBD1. V lost 2 bases, J lost 1 base, and 5 bases stayed unmatched. The CDR3 totals 16 residues. CDR1 and CDR2 from the germline V gene are LGHNA and YSLEER. The CDR3 sequence: CASSQSTGGVNYGYTF. In DNA, the CDR3 is TGCGCCAGCAGCCAATCGACAGGGGGGGTTAACTATGGCTACACCTTC.

V gene TRBV6-1 combines with J gene TRBJ2-3; TRBD2 aligns across 8 bases. V was clipped by 11 bases and J by 1 base; unmatched bases: 11. There are 15 residues in the CDR3. The germline V gene encodes CDR1 MNHNS and CDR2 SASEGT. In DNA form, the CDR3 reads TGTGCCTGCAAGAGCGGGAGTCTTGGCACAGATACGCAGTATTTT. This codes for CACKSGSLGTDTQYF.

The V call is TRBV5-4, the J call TRBJ2-3, with D unresolved. CDR1 is SGHNT and CDR2 is YYREEE in the germline V gene (reference sequence). The CDR3 has 14 residues. Trimming removed 2 bases at V and 0 bases at J, with 7 bases between. The CDR3 coding sequence is TGTGCCAGCAGCTTACCGACTAGCACAGATACGCAGTATTTT. Translating it yields CASSLPTSTDTQYF.